One and the same sample provided the 26 T cell receptor beta chains below, sequenced in a study of T cells after yellow fever vaccination. TCRdb re-called the 5' RACE reads through MiXCR, storing one row per CDR3 protein. The table has 150,000 or so distinct CDR3 sequences, 6.6% seen once. The source material was CD4+ T cells sorted from PBMCs, sampled 10 days after the yellow fever booster vaccination. These receptors were taken from a man aged 25 to 40 who received the YFV17D yellow fever vaccine.

Ten or more counts support this clonotype. The J gene is TRBJ1-2, the V gene TRBV7-9; D might be TRBD1 (5 bases). The length of the CDR3 is 12 residues. CDR1 is SEHNR and CDR2 is FQNEAQ in the germline V gene (reference sequence). Trimming cost V 5 bases and J 7 bases, with 11 bases left between them. The CDR3 reads CASSRDFLGYTF. Written as DNA, the CDR3 is TGTGCCAGCAGCCGGGACTTCCTTGGCTACACCTTC.

A word on this clonotype: Just one base apart from a much larger clone, this may be a read error. The chain employs TRBV12-3 or TRBV12-4 and TRBJ2-5; TRBD2 matches 8 bases. CDR3 length equals 15 residues. The DNA for the CDR3 is TGTGCCAGCAGCCACGGGAGGGCGGGAAGAGAGCCCCAGTACTTC. Its protein product is CASSHGRAGREPQYF.

This clonotype was seen ten or more times. The V gene is TRBV3-1, the J gene TRBJ2-5, with no clear D. The CDR3 contains 14 residues. The V end was cut by 1 base, the J end by 0 bases, with 6 bases between. Germline CDR1 LGHDT, CDR2 YNNKEL (reference sequence). The CDR3 reads CASSQARDQETQYF. In DNA form, the CDR3 reads TGTGCCAGCAGCCAAGCTCGCGACCAAGAGACCCAGTACTTC.

This clonotype appeared many times. The V call is TRBV7-2, the J call TRBJ2-1; 12 bases match TRBD2. Germline CDR1 is SGHTA and CDR2 is FQGNSA. The CDR3 has 15 amino acids. The junction had 8 bases not matched to a gene; V was cut back by 1 base and J by 13 bases. The CDR3 reads CASSLVERGLAGQFF. CDR3 DNA: TGTGCCAGCAGCTTAGTCGAACGAGGACTAGCGGGACAGTTCTTC.

As to this clonotype: One end of the junction does not line up with germline, which may come from a read error. V and J are TRBV4-1 and TRBJ2-7; D gene uncertain. Germline CDR1 and CDR2: MGHRA and YSYEKL. The CDR3 length is 13 residues. DNA for the CDR3: TGTGCCAGCAGCCCCGGGCCACTCTGCGAGCCGTACTTC. Protein product: CASSPGPLCEPYF.

This clonotype occurred many times. The chain recombines TRBV20-1 with TRBJ2-7; TRBD2 matches 10 bases. Germline CDR1 DFQATT, CDR2 SNEGSKA (reference sequence). CDR3 length: 18 amino acids. V lost 5 bases and J lost 4; bases outside the gene matches: 20. CDR3: CSALTLYSQREGRYEQYF. The CDR3 DNA reads TGCAGTGCTCTGACCCTCTACTCTCAGCGGGAGGGCCGGTACGAGCAGTACTTC.

A note on this clonotype: One base away lies a much larger clone, so this may be a sequencing read error. The chain employs TRBV10-3 and TRBJ2-7; the match to TRBD1 covers 9 bases. Looked up from germline, CDR1 is ENHRY and CDR2 is SYGVKD. CDR3 length equals 13 residues. The DNA of the CDR3 is TGTGCCGTCAGTAGGACAGGGGAGGGCGAGCAGTACTTC. The encoded protein is CAVSRTGEGEQYF.

This clonotype appeared many times. The chain employs TRBV20-1 and TRBJ2-1, with 14 positions matching TRBD2. CDR1 is DFQATT, CDR2 SNEGSKA, per germline (reference sequence). V shed 2 bases, J shed 8 bases, and the junction held 20 bases outside the gene matches. The CDR3 length is 20 residues. In DNA form, the CDR3 reads TGCAGTGCTAGACAAATTCCTGGGACTAGCGGGAGTATAAGCGGGGATGAGCAGTTCTTC. It yields the protein CSARQIPGTSGSISGDEQFF.

At least ten counts were recorded for this clonotype. V usage is TRBV5-1 and J usage is TRBJ2-3; the D gene could be TRBD1 or TRBD2 (5 bases each). CDR3 length: 14 amino acids. The germline CDR1 and CDR2 sequences are SGHRS and YFSETQ. V was pared by 0 bases and J by 2 bases, with 7 bases between. CDR3 sequence: CASSLGGVTDTQYF. The DNA of the CDR3 is TGCGCCAGCAGCTTGGGAGGGGTCACAGATACGCAGTATTTT.

This clonotype showed up just a few times. The gene calls are TRBV7-2 and TRBJ2-1; D call uncertain. Trimming cost V 5 bases and J 8 bases, with 7 bases left between them. Per the germline V gene, CDR1 is SGHTA and CDR2 is FQGNSA. The CDR3 has 11 residues. This CDR3 is CASSTLYEQFF. The CDR3 nucleotides read TGTGCCAGCAGCACATTGTATGAGCAGTTCTTC.

This clonotype was observed a few times. J is TRBJ2-1 and V is TRBV5-5; 10 bases agree with TRBD2. Trimming at V came to 4 bases and at J to 6 bases, leaving 7 bases not matched to a gene. Per the germline V gene, CDR1 is SGHKS and CDR2 is YYEKEE (reference sequence). CDR3 length equals 15 residues. CDR3 DNA sequence: TGTGCCAGCAGCCCGCTAGCGGGAGTAATCAATGAGCAGTTCTTC. Amino acid sequence: CASSPLAGVINEQFF. The variable domain in full, with the rest retrieved from reference TRBV5-5 and TRBJ2-1, is DAGVTQSPTHLIKTRGQQVTLRCSPISGHKSVSWYQQVLGQGPQFIFQYYEKEERGRGNFPDRFSARQFPNYSSELNVNALLLGDSALYLCASSPLAGVINEQFFGPGTRLTVL.

This clonotype was counted ten times or more. The rearrangement links TRBV5-5 to TRBJ1-5; 10 nucleotides agree with TRBD1. V lost 0 bases, J lost 4 bases, and 1 base stayed unmatched. Germline V CDR1 and CDR2: SGHKS, YYEKEE (reference sequence). This CDR3 contains 15 residues. The CDR3: CASSLEGQGNQPQHF. CDR3 in DNA: TGTGCCAGCAGCTTGGAGGGACAGGGGAATCAGCCCCAGCATTTT.

In its sample, this clonotype was seen many times. The chain carries TRBV5-1 and TRBJ2-7; 8 nucleotides agree with TRBD2. Germline V gene sequence: CDR1 SGHRS, CDR2 YFSETQ. With V trimmed by 0 bases and J by 2 bases, 4 bases remained unmatched. The CDR3 is 15 residues long. The CDR3 region is CASSLEGSGAYEQYF. In DNA, the CDR3 is TGCGCCAGCAGCTTGGAAGGTAGCGGGGCCTACGAGCAGTACTTC.

This clonotype was observed at least ten times. CDR3 sequence reads: CSVAEPGSQETQYF. In DNA form, the CDR3 reads TGCAGCGTCGCGGAACCGGGATCACAAGAGACCCAGTACTTC. V gene TRBV29-1 combines with J gene TRBJ2-5, with TRBD2 as a possible D gene (5 bases). Germline CDR1 reads SQVTM; CDR2 reads ANQGSEA. V was pared by 6 bases and J by 2 bases, with 16 bases between. This CDR3 has 14 residues.

This clonotype was seen ten or more times. This chain uses TRBV21-1 with TRBJ2-7; the DNA was not compared with TRBD2, the D call given in the table. TRBV21-1 constitutes a pseudogene. The CDR3 is 18 amino acids. CDR3 sequence (DNA): TGTGCCAGCAGCAAAGGTGTTTGTGGTCTAGCGGCCTCCTACGAGCAGTACTTC. Amino acid sequence: CASSKGVCGLAASYEQYF.

The chain employs TRBV11-2 and TRBJ2-5, with D tentatively TRBD1 (6 bases). This CDR3 comprises 16 residues. Trimming left V 2 bases short and J 5 bases short, with 18 bases between. CDR1 and CDR2 (germline): SGHAT, FQNNGV. CDR3 region: CASSLTLRGSDETQYF. The CDR3 nucleotides read TGTGCCAGCAGCTTAACCCTGAGGGGGAGCGATGAGACCCAGTACTTC. The whole variable domain, filled in from reference TRBV11-2 and TRBJ2-5, reads EAGVAQSPRYKIIEKRQSVAFWCNPISGHATLYWYQQILGQGPKLLIQFQNNGVVDDSQLPKDRFSAERLKGVDSTLKIQPAKLEDSAVYLCASSLTLRGSDETQYFGPGTRLLVL.

This clonotype occurred many times. V and J are TRBV5-1 and TRBJ2-7, with 7 bases that match TRBD1. CDR1 and CDR2 (germline): SGHRS, YFSETQ. The CDR3 length is 14 residues. V lost 2 bases to trimming and J lost 2 bases; unmatched junction nucleotides: 4. This chain's CDR3 is CASSLATGTYEQYF. In DNA, the CDR3 is TGCGCCAGCAGCTTAGCGACAGGGACCTACGAGCAGTACTTC.

In its sample, this clonotype was seen many times. The gene calls are TRBV6-1 and TRBJ2-7, with 13 positions matching TRBD2. With V trimmed by 8 bases and J by 7 bases, 14 bases remained unmatched. CDR3 length: 16 amino acids. Germline V gene lookup returns CDR1 MNHNS and CDR2 SASEGT. Written as DNA, the CDR3 is TGTGCCAGCCGCAAGTGGACTAGCGGGAGTGTATATGAGCAGTACTTC. The encoded protein is CASRKWTSGSVYEQYF.

This clonotype was seen many times. The rearrangement links TRBV6-2 or TRBV6-3 to TRBJ2-1, with 7 bases fitting TRBD1. Trimming removed 0 bases from V and 3 bases from J; junction bases left unmatched: 5. This CDR3 is 16 amino acids long. CDR1 is MNHEY, CDR2 SVGEGT, per germline. CDR3 sequence: CASSYSRGGNYNEQFF. DNA for the CDR3: TGTGCCAGCAGTTACTCGAGAGGGGGCAACTACAATGAGCAGTTCTTC.

This clonotype was observed at least ten times. The rearrangement uses TRBV5-1 and TRBJ1-2; D is unclear. CDR1 and CDR2 from the germline V gene are SGHRS and YFSETQ. V was clipped by 3 bases and J by 6 bases, with 15 bases between them. The CDR3 runs 14 residues. The CDR3 DNA reads TGCGCCAGCAGCTCCCCCCCAGACGGACATGGCTACACCTTC. As protein: CASSSPPDGHGYTF.

Of note for this clonotype: A much larger clonotype is one base distant, so this may be a read error. The chain has TRBV15 and TRBJ2-1; a possible D gene is TRBD2 (5 bases). The CDR3 is 14 residues long. Germline V gene lookup returns CDR1 LNHNV and CDR2 YYDKDF (reference sequence). In DNA, the CDR3 is TGTGCCACCAGCAGAGTTGGAGGATACAATGAGCTGTTCTTC. Amino acid sequence: CATSRVGGYNELFF.

This clonotype was seen repeatedly, ten times or more. This chain links TRBV20-1 with TRBJ2-1; 12 bases map to TRBD2. The CDR3 contains 18 residues. V lost 3 bases, J lost 8 bases, and 17 bases stayed unmatched. Germline loops: CDR1 DFQATT, CDR2 SNEGSKA (reference sequence). The CDR3 bases are TGCAGTGCTAGGGACGTATTCGCTAGCGGGAGGGCCATCGATGAGCAGTTCTTC. This gives the protein CSARDVFASGRAIDEQFF.

This clonotype was counted ten times or more. The chain is built from TRBV5-1 and TRBJ2-3, with 8 bases matching TRBD2. After removal of 4 bases from V and 4 bases from J, the junction contained 8 bases not matched to a gene. In germline, CDR1 is SGHRS, CDR2 YFSETQ. This CDR3 contains 15 residues. The CDR3, as DNA: TGCGCCAGCAGCGCGTCGACTAGCGCCCCAGATACGCAGTATTTT. Encoded protein: CASSASTSAPDTQYF.

Many counts were recorded for this clonotype. The CDR3 loop reads CASRSGSVNNEQFF. DNA of the CDR3: TGTGCCAGCAGAAGCGGGAGTGTCAACAATGAGCAGTTCTTC. The rearrangement uses TRBV7-2 and TRBJ2-1, with 8 positions matching TRBD2. Trimming at V came to 6 bases and at J to 5 bases, leaving 6 bases not matched to a gene. CDR3 length: 14 amino acids. Germline V lookup: CDR1 SGHTA, CDR2 FQGNSA.

This clonotype was observed a few times. One junction end disagrees with the germline gene, perhaps due to a read error. The V gene is TRBV6-1, the J gene TRBJ2-7, with 9 bases lining up with TRBD1. The germline V gene has CDR1 MNHNS and CDR2 SASEGT. There are 14 residues in the CDR3. In DNA form, the CDR3 reads TGTGCCAGCGGTGAACAGGGGGCTATTTACGAGCAGTACTTC. Its protein is CASGEQGAIYEQYF.

This clonotype has ten or more counts. The rearrangement joins TRBV5-4 to TRBJ2-2; D is undetermined. The V and J ends lost 1 base and 6 bases respectively, with 10 bases between them. CDR3 length: 14 amino acids. Germline CDR1 is SGHNT and CDR2 is YYREEE (reference sequence). CDR3 amino acids: CASSLKGSSGELFF. The DNA of the CDR3 is TGTGCCAGCAGCTTGAAGGGTTCATCCGGGGAGCTGTTTTTT.